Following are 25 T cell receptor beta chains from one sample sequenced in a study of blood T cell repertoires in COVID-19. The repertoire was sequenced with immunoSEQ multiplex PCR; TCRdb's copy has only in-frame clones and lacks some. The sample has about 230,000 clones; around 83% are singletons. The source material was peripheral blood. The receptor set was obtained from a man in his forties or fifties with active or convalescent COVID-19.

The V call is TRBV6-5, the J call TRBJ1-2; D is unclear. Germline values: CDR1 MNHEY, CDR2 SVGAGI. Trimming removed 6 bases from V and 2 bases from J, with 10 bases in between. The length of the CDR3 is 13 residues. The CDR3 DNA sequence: TGTGCCAGCAGGTCGGAACTAAACTATGGCTACACCTTC. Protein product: CASRSELNYGYTF.

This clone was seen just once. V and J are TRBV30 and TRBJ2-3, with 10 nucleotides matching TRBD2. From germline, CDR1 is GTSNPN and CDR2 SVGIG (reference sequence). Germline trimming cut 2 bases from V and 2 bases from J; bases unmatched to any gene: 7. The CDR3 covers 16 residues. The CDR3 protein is CAWSTGTSAYTDTQYF. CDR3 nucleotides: TGTGCCTGGAGTACAGGGACTAGCGCCTACACAGATACGCAGTATTTT.

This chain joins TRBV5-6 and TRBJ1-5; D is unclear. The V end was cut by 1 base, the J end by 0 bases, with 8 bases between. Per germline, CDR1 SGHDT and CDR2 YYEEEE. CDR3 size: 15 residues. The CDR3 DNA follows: TGTGCCAGCAGCTTGCGAACAGTTAGCAATCAGCCCCAGCATTTT. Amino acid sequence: CASSLRTVSNQPQHF.

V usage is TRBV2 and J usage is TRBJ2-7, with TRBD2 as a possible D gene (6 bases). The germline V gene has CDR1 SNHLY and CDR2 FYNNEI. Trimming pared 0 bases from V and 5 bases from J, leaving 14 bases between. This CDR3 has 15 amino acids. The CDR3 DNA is TGTGCCAGCAGTGAAGCGCTCGGGGGATGGAACGAGCAGTACTTC. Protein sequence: CASSEALGGWNEQYF.

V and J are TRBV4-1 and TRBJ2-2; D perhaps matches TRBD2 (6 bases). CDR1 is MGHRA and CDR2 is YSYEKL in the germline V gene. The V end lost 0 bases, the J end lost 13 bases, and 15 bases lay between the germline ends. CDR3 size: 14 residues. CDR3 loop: CASSQDVGGGGLFF. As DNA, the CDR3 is TGCGCCAGCAGCCAAGATGTGGGGGGAGGTGGGCTGTTTTTT.

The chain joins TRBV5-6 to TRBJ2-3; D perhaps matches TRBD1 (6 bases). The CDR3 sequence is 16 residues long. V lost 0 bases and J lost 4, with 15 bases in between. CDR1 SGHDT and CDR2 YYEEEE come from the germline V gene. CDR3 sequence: CASSLVGLTGPDTQYF. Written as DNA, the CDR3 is TGTGCCAGCAGCTTGGTGGGCCTAACAGGGCCAGATACGCAGTATTTT.

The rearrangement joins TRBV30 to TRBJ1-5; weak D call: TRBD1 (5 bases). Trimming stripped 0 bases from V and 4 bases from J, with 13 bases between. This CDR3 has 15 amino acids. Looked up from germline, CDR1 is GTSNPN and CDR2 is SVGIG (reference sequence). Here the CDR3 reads CAWSVAAGLNQPQHF. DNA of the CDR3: TGTGCCTGGAGTGTAGCCGCGGGGCTTAATCAGCCCCAGCATTTT.

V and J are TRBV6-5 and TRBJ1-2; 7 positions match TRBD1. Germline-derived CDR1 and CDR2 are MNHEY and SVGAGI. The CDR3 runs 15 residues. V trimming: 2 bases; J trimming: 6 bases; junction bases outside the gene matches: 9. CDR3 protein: CASSYRPGQLDGYTF. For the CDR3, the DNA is TGTGCCAGCAGTTACCGGCCGGGACAGCTAGATGGCTACACCTTC.

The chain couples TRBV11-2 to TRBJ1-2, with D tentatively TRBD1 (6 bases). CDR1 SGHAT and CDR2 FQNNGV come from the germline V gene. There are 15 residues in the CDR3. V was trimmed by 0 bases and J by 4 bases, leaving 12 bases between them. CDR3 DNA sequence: TGTGCCAGCAGCTTAGATAGGGGGACGGCCTATGGCTACACCTTC. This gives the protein CASSLDRGTAYGYTF.

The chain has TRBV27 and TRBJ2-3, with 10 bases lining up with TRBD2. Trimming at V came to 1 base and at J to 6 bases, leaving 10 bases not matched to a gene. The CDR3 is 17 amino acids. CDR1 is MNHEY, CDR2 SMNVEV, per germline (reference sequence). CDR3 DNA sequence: TGTGCCAGCAGTTTATTACTAGCGGGAATCTCGAAGGATACGCAGTATTTT. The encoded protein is CASSLLLAGISKDTQYF.

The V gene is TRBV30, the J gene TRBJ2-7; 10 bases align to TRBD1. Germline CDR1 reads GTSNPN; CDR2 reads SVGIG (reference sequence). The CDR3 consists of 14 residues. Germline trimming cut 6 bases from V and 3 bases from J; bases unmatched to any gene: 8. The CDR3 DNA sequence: TGTGCCTGCGCGCCGGGACAGGGGAACTACGAGCAGTACTTC. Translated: CACAPGQGNYEQYF.

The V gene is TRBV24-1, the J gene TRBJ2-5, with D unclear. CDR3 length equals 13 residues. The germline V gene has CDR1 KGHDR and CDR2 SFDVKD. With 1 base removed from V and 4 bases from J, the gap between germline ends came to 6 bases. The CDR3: CATSDFGSETQYF. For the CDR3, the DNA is TGTGCCACCAGTGATTTCGGGTCAGAGACCCAGTACTTC.

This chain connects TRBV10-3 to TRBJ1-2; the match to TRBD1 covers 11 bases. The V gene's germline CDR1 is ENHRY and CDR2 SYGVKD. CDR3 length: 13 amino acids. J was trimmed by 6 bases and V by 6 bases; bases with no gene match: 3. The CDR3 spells CAISQGQGDGYTF. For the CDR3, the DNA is TGTGCCATCAGCCAGGGACAGGGGGATGGCTACACCTTC.

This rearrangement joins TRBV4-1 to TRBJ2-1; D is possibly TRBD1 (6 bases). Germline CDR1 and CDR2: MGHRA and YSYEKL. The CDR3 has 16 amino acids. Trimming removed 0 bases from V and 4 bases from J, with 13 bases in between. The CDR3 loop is CASSQDWQGMYNEQFF. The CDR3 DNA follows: TGCGCCAGCAGCCAAGATTGGCAGGGGATGTACAATGAGCAGTTCTTC.

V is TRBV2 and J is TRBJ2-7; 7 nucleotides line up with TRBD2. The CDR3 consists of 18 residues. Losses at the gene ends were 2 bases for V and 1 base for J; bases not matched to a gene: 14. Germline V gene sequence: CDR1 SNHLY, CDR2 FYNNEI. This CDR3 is CASSEHRWGGPRSYEQYF. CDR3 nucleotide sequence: TGTGCCAGCAGTGAACACCGTTGGGGGGGACCCCGTTCCTACGAGCAGTACTTC.

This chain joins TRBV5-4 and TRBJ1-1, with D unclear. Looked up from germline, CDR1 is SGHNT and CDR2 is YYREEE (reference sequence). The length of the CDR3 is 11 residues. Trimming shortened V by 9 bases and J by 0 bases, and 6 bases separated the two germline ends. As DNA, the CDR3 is TGTGCCACCCAAATGAACACTGAAGCTTTCTTT. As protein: CATQMNTEAFF.

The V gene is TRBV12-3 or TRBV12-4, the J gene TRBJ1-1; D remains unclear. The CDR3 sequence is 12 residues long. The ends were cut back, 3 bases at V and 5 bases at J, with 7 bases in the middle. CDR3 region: CASSFGGTEAFF. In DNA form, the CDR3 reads TGTGCCAGCAGTTTTGGAGGGACTGAAGCTTTCTTT.

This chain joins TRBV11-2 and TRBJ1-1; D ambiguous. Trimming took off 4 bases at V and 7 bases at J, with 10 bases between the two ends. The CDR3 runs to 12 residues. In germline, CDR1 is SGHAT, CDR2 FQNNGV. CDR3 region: CASSSGEFEAFF. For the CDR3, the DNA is TGTGCCAGCAGCTCCGGGGAATTTGAAGCTTTCTTT.

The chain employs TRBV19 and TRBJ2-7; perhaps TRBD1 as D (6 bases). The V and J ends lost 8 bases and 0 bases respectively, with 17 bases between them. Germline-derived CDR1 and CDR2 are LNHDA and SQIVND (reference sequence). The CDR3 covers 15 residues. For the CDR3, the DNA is TGTGCCAGTGGCTCGGGCCGGACAGCCTCCTACGAGCAGTACTTC. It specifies CASGSGRTASYEQYF.

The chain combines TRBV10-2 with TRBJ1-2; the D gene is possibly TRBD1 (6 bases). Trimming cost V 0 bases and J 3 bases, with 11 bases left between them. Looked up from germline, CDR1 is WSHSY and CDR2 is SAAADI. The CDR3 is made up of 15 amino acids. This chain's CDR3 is CASSESAGQYYGYTF. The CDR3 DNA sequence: TGCGCCAGCAGTGAGTCGGCCGGACAGTACTATGGCTACACCTTC.

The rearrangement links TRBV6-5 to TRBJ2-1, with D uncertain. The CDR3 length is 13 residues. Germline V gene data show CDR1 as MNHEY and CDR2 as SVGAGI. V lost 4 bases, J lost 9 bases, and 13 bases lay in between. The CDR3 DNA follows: TGTGCCAGCAGTTCTCGCGACTCAAGTGAGCAGTTCTTC. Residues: CASSSRDSSEQFF.

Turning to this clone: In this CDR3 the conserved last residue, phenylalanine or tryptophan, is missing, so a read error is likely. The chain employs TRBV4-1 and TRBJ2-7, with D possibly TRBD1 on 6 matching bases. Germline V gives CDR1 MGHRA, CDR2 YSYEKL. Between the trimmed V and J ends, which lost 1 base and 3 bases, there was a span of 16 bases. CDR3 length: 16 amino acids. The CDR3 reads CASSQVSGGSIYEQYL. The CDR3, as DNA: TGCGCCAGCAGCCAAGTCTCTGGGGGCTCCATCTACGAGCAGTACCTC.

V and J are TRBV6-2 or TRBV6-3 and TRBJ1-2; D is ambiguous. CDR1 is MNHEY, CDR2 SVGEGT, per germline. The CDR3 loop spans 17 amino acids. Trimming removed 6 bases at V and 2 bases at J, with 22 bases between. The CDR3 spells CASSHPGPRTGNYGYTF. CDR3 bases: TGTGCCAGCAGCCACCCCGGCCCGAGGACGGGAAACTATGGCTACACCTTC.

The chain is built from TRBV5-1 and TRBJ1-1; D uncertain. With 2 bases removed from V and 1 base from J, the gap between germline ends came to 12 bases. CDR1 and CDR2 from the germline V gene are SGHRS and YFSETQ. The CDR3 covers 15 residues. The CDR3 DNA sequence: TGCGCCAGCAGCTTAGAAGTACTAGGGAACACTGAAGCTTTCTTT. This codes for CASSLEVLGNTEAFF.

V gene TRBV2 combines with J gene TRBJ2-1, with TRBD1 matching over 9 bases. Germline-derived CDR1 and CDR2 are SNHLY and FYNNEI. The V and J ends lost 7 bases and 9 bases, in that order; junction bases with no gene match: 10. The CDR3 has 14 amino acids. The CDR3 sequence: CASKGTGSIAEQFF. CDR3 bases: TGTGCCAGCAAAGGGACAGGGAGTATTGCTGAGCAGTTCTTC.